This T cell receptor (beta chain) emerged from a study of breast tumors, draining lymph nodes, adjacent tissues. TCRdb recomputed calls from the multiplex PCR reads with MiXCR, one row per CDR3 protein. This sample has about 230,000 distinct CDR3 sequences, with roughly 32% found just once. This clonotype was counted many times. Breast cancer patients provided tissue from their axillary draining lymph nodes. V was pared by 8 bases and J by 6 bases, with 15 bases between. The CDR3 sequence is 13 residues long. What was sequenced was axillary lymph node tissue. The J gene is TRBJ2-3, the V gene TRBV12-3 or TRBV12-4; perhaps D is TRBD1 or TRBD2 (5 bases each). This clonotype was sampled from a female donor with breast cancer. Some clones in this sample may be carry-over from other donors' samples. DNA for the CDR3: TGTGCCAGCGACCGCCCGGGGACGGATACGCAGTATTTT. Translating gives CASDRPGTDTQYF.